This T cell receptor beta chain was identified in a study of blood T cell repertoires in COVID-19. Study context: The United States, Italy and Spain supplied acute and convalescent COVID-19 samples. PBMCs, B-cell-depleted T cells, or T cells provided the cDNA or gDNA that made up the material.

Original handling: Nucleated cell number was recorded as an estimate derived from reference gene primer amplification. Repertoires were generated with immunoSEQ multiplex PCR, while TCRdb's copy carries only in-frame clones and drops some. The D gene and trimming were derived from the DNA, and the V and J assignments and clone size from that table. The table has approximately 200,000 clones, more than 60% seen once. V lost 4 bases, J lost 3 bases, and 16 bases lay in between. Germline CDR1 and CDR2: SGHTS and YDEGEE. This CDR3 has 16 residues. This receptor was taken from a woman in her 50s with acute or convalescent COVID-19. Sequencing input: peripheral blood. This chain connects TRBV5-8 to TRBJ2-2; TRBD2 is a possible D gene (7 bases). The CDR3 sequence is CASSRGAFLHTGELFF. The DNA of the CDR3 is TGTGCCAGCAGCCGGGGGGCTTTCTTACACACCGGGGAGCTGTTTTTT.